One sample yielded the 27 T cell receptor beta chains listed below, sequenced in a study of identical twins. From the 5' RACE reads, TCRdb called clonotypes with MiXCR, one entry per CDR3 protein. Of some 100,000 distinct CDR3 sequences listed, 5.5% to 7% are singletons. The specimen was memory T cells sorted from blood. The receptors here all came from a woman between 45 and 65 years old in good health.

This clonotype was observed at least ten times. J is TRBJ2-5 and V is TRBV11-2, with TRBD2 matching over 10 bases. Per the germline V gene, CDR1 is SGHAT and CDR2 is FQNNGV. CDR3 size: 14 residues. The junction had 5 bases not matched to a gene; V was cut back by 5 bases and J by 5 bases. The CDR3 nucleotides are TGTGCCAGCAGCCAAGCGGGAGGGTTTGAGACCCAGTACTTC. Translation: CASSQAGGFETQYF.

This clonotype was counted ten times or more. The V gene is TRBV29-1, the J gene TRBJ1-1; D gene uncertain. Germline values: CDR1 SQVTM, CDR2 ANQGSEA. The CDR3 consists of 14 residues. The V gene lost 6 bases and the J gene lost 3 bases, with 17 bases spanning the gap. The CDR3 sequence: CSVATRTSDTEAFF. The CDR3 coding sequence is TGCAGCGTAGCTACGAGAACTTCGGACACTGAAGCTTTCTTT.

This clonotype came up many times. The DNA for the CDR3 is TGTGCCAGTAGTGGTAGGGGGCTGGCCGGGGAGCTGTTTTTT. Translation: CASSGRGLAGELFF. The chain has TRBV19 and TRBJ2-2, with 7 bases aligning to TRBD1. Germline loops: CDR1 LNHDA, CDR2 SQIVND (reference sequence). The CDR3 has 14 amino acids. J lost 6 bases, V lost 5 bases, and 6 bases had no gene match.

The V call is TRBV25-1, the J call TRBJ2-7; the D gene is possibly TRBD2 (6 bases). Germline V gene lookup returns CDR1 MGHDK and CDR2 SYGVNS. The CDR3 totals 13 residues. V was clipped by 0 bases and J by 6 bases, with 9 bases between them. The CDR3 coding sequence is TGTGCCAGCAGTGAATATGGGGGGAGCGAGCAGTACTTC. This translates into CASSEYGGSEQYF.

In its sample, this clonotype was seen many times. The chain combines TRBV6-9 with TRBJ2-1, with D possibly TRBD2 on 7 matching bases. The germline gives CDR1 MNHGY, CDR2 SVAAGI. The V end was cut by 4 bases, the J end by 15 bases, with 25 bases between. The CDR3 sequence is 15 residues long. The DNA for the CDR3 is TGTGCCAGCAGTTGCCCAGCGGGATGGGGGGGGCGAGCGTTCTTC. Protein: CASSCPAGWGGRAFF.

This clonotype was recorded many times. The J gene is TRBJ2-1, the V gene TRBV20-1, with 9 bases matching TRBD2. The V and J ends lost 0 bases and 2 bases, in that order; junction bases with no gene match: 2. The CDR3 totals 15 residues. Germline V lookup: CDR1 DFQATT, CDR2 SNEGSKA (reference sequence). CDR3 in amino acids: CSARDSGRPYNEQFF. The CDR3 DNA reads as TGCAGTGCTAGAGATAGCGGGAGACCCTACAATGAGCAGTTCTTC.

This clonotype was detected many times. The V call is TRBV3-1, the J call TRBJ2-7; possibly TRBD1 for D (6 bases). The CDR3 has 18 amino acids. Trimming removed 4 bases from V and 2 bases from J, with 24 bases in between. Germline V lookup: CDR1 LGHDT, CDR2 YNNKEL (reference sequence). The CDR3 DNA reads TGTGCCAGCAGCCTCGCGACATTGGGACATCCGGTTCCCTACGAGCAGTACTTC. Translating it yields CASSLATLGHPVPYEQYF.

This clonotype was found many times. This chain links TRBV5-5 with TRBJ2-3, with 10 bases matching TRBD2. Germline V gene lookup returns CDR1 SGHKS and CDR2 YYEKEE (reference sequence). Unmatched junction bases numbered 7, after V lost 4 bases and J lost 2 bases. This CDR3 region has 16 residues. The CDR3 sequence is CASSPGTSAHTDTQYF. Here the CDR3 DNA reads TGTGCCAGCAGCCCCGGGACTAGCGCTCACACAGATACGCAGTATTTT.

This clonotype has more than one count but fewer than ten. V and J are TRBV9 and TRBJ2-7; D is tentatively TRBD1 or TRBD2 (6 bases each). Trimming pared 4 bases from V and 4 bases from J, leaving 12 bases between. This CDR3 spans 13 amino acids. In germline, CDR1 is SGDLS, CDR2 YYNGEE. The CDR3 spells CASSPRGLYEQYF. In DNA form, the CDR3 reads TGTGCCAGCAGCCCCCGGGGGCTGTACGAGCAGTACTTC.

This clonotype was seen at least ten times. The CDR3 reads CASSQRDSTNSPLHF. CDR3 nucleotides: TGCGCCAGCAGCCAACGGGACAGTACGAATTCACCCCTCCACTTT. The rearrangement links TRBV4-1 to TRBJ1-6; 7 positions match TRBD1. The ends lost 2 bases at V and 7 bases at J; junction bases unmatched: 5. Germline-derived CDR1 and CDR2 are MGHRA and YSYEKL. The length of the CDR3 is 15 residues.

This clonotype was counted at least ten times. The V gene is TRBV12-3 or TRBV12-4, the J gene TRBJ1-6; the D gene is possibly TRBD1 (5 bases). Between the trimmed V and J ends, which lost 3 bases and 7 bases, there was a span of 13 bases. This CDR3 has 15 residues. This CDR3 is CASSFGGVRNSPLHF. The CDR3 DNA sequence: TGTGCCAGCAGTTTTGGGGGGGTACGGAATTCACCCCTCCACTTT.

This clonotype was counted many times. The genes are TRBV5-1 and TRBJ2-2; D is unresolved. Trimming took 0 bases from V and 4 from J, leaving 10 bases between them. The CDR3 extends over 15 amino acids. CDR1 SGHRS and CDR2 YFSETQ come from the germline V gene. CDR3 sequence (DNA): TGCGCCAGCAGCTTGGCTCTAGTATCCACCGGGGAGCTGTTTTTT. As protein: CASSLALVSTGELFF.

Ten or more counts support this clonotype. The chain combines TRBV3-1 with TRBJ2-1; no firm D call. Looked up from germline, CDR1 is LGHDT and CDR2 is YNNKEL (reference sequence). The CDR3 consists of 14 residues. The V end lost 4 bases, the J end lost 6 bases, and 13 bases lay between the germline ends. The CDR3 here is CASSPHVGSNEQFF. The CDR3 DNA is TGTGCCAGCAGCCCCCACGTGGGCTCCAATGAGCAGTTCTTC.

The sample holds a few counts of this clonotype. The chain has TRBV28 and TRBJ1-5; the match to TRBD1 covers 8 bases. In germline, CDR1 is MDHEN, CDR2 SYDVKM. This CDR3 spans 14 amino acids. Losses at the gene ends were 6 bases for V and 4 bases for J; bases not matched to a gene: 5. CDR3 in amino acids: CASRWTGWNQPQHF. As DNA, the CDR3 is TGTGCCAGCAGATGGACAGGGTGGAATCAGCCCCAGCATTTT.

This clonotype was counted between two and nine times. The chain uses TRBV30 and TRBJ2-1, with 9 bases that match TRBD1. The CDR3 loop spans 16 amino acids. Germline assignment: CDR1 GTSNPN and CDR2 SVGIG (reference sequence). V lost 2 bases, J lost 8 bases, and 13 bases stayed unmatched. The DNA of the CDR3 is TGTGCCTGGAGTAATAATGACAGGGGGAAAATCTATGAGCAGTTCTTC. This sequence encodes CAWSNNDRGKIYEQFF.

This clonotype showed up many times. The V and J genes are TRBV6-1 and TRBJ2-5; the D gene is possibly TRBD2 (6 bases). The V gene's germline CDR1 is MNHNS and CDR2 SASEGT. The length of the CDR3 is 15 residues. Trimming took off 2 bases at V and 5 bases at J, with 15 bases between the two ends. This chain's CDR3 is CASSESGGHPETQYF. The DNA of the CDR3 is TGTGCCAGCAGTGAATCAGGAGGGCACCCCGAGACCCAGTACTTC.

This clonotype was picked up many times. This chain connects TRBV18 to TRBJ2-6; perhaps TRBD1 as D (6 bases). The CDR3 consists of 14 residues. Trimming stripped 8 bases from V and 0 bases from J, with 8 bases between. Germline V CDR1 and CDR2: KGHSH, LQKENI. The CDR3 is CASGQSSGANVLTF. The DNA of the CDR3 is TGTGCCAGCGGACAGAGCTCTGGGGCCAACGTCCTGACTTTC.

The table lists this clonotype with many counts. The rearrangement uses TRBV10-2 and TRBJ2-2, with D possibly matching TRBD2 (5 bases). The CDR3 consists of 14 residues. V was trimmed by 8 bases and J by 0 bases, leaving 10 bases between them. Germline V gene lookup returns CDR1 WSHSY and CDR2 SAAADI. In DNA form, the CDR3 reads TGCGCCAGCCTTAAAGCGGCGAACACCGGGGAGCTGTTTTTT. This gives the protein CASLKAANTGELFF.

This clonotype has ten or more counts. The chain couples TRBV16 to TRBJ2-5, with a possible D match to TRBD2 (6 bases). The CDR3 is 14 residues long. V shed 4 bases and J shed 0 bases, with 9 bases lying between them. Germline lookup yields CDR1 KGHSY and CDR2 FQNENV. The CDR3 is CASSREADQETQYF. The CDR3 DNA is TGTGCCAGCAGCCGGGAGGCAGACCAAGAGACCCAGTACTTC.

In this sample, this clonotype turned up many times. V gene TRBV5-5 combines with J gene TRBJ2-1, with TRBD2 matching over 8 bases. V was pared by 0 bases and J by 5 bases, with 1 base of the junction left unmatched. In germline, CDR1 is SGHKS, CDR2 YYEKEE (reference sequence). CDR3 length equals 14 residues. CDR3 bases: TGTGCCAGCAGCTTGGCACTAGCGGACAATGAGCAGTTCTTC. As protein: CASSLALADNEQFF.

This clonotype showed up just a few times. The CDR3 spells CAWGKRTLKYSGTYNEQFF. CDR3 DNA: TGTGCCTGGGGGAAAAGAACACTCAAGTATAGCGGTACTTACAATGAGCAGTTCTTC. The rearrangement uses TRBV30 and TRBJ2-1, with D maybe TRBD2 (6 bases). The ends were cut back, 5 bases at V and 4 bases at J, with 30 bases in the middle. Looked up from germline, CDR1 is GTSNPN and CDR2 is SVGIG (reference sequence). This CDR3 comprises 19 residues.

This clonotype has ten or more counts. This rearrangement joins TRBV10-3 to TRBJ2-3, with TRBD1 matching 10 bases. J was trimmed by 8 bases and V by 2 bases; bases with no gene match: 10. The CDR3 is 16 amino acids. CDR1 is ENHRY and CDR2 is SYGVKD in the germline V gene. The DNA of the CDR3 is TGTGCCATCAGTGAGGTCTCCGGGACAGGGGAATCTACGCAGTATTTT. It translates to CAISEVSGTGESTQYF.

This clonotype was recorded a few times. CDR3 protein: CASSPGRTSPLHF. CDR3 nucleotides: TGTGCCAGCAGTCCAGGGAGGACTTCACCCCTCCACTTT. The chain has TRBV2 and TRBJ1-6; D is possibly TRBD1 (5 bases). CDR3 length: 13 amino acids. The V and J ends lost 5 bases and 9 bases respectively, with 11 bases between them. Germline CDR1 reads SNHLY; CDR2 reads FYNNEI.

This clonotype was seen many times. V is TRBV5-1 and J is TRBJ1-2, with 7 bases that match TRBD1. The germline V gene has CDR1 SGHRS and CDR2 YFSETQ. The CDR3 sequence is 14 residues long. The V and J ends lost 1 base and 2 bases, in that order; junction bases with no gene match: 2. Here the CDR3 reads CASSLSGQNYGYTF. Written as DNA, the CDR3 is TGCGCCAGCAGCTTGTCGGGACAGAACTATGGCTACACCTTC.

The J gene is TRBJ2-3, the V gene TRBV20-1, with D perhaps TRBD1 or TRBD2 (5 bases each). The CDR3 length is 14 residues. The V end was cut by 2 bases, the J end by 0 bases, with 9 bases between. The germline CDR1 and CDR2 sequences are DFQATT and SNEGSKA (reference sequence). The CDR3 loop is CSARLGTSTDTQYF. The CDR3, as DNA: TGCAGTGCTAGATTGGGGACGAGCACAGATACGCAGTATTTT.

This clonotype was counted only a few times. The chain combines TRBV12-3 or TRBV12-4 with TRBJ1-5; perhaps TRBD1 as D (6 bases). Trimming left V 3 bases short and J 5 bases short, with 11 bases between. The CDR3 sequence is 14 residues long. The CDR3 here is CASSFGGGHQPQHF. The CDR3 region has the DNA TGTGCCAGCAGTTTCGGAGGGGGTCATCAGCCCCAGCATTTT.

This clonotype was counted many times. V usage is TRBV20-1 and J usage is TRBJ1-1; D not resolved. V was shortened by 0 bases and J by 2 bases, with 7 bases between the two germline ends. Germline CDR1 is DFQATT and CDR2 is SNEGSKA (reference sequence). This CDR3 has 13 residues. CDR3 sequence (DNA): TGCAGTGCTAGAGATCTGGTTAACACTGAAGCTTTCTTT. This codes for CSARDLVNTEAFF.